This T cell receptor (beta chain) was obtained from a study of T cells expressing NK-cell markers. Across the whole study: Among the eight sequenced donors, seven tested HCMV-seropositive and one tested seronegative.

Regarding the study as a whole: In about six donors, dominant NKG2C+ clonotypes were about 1.0-7.5% of CD8+ T cells. It is unclear if expanded NKG2C-expressing clones target HCMV antigens. These clonotypes, the leaders elsewhere, also led the CD3+CD56-NKG2C+ fraction in four donors.

Concerning this clonotype: What it recognizes is unknown.

The CDR3 consists of 14 residues. TCRdb re-called the 5' RACE reads; one entry per CDR3 protein, DNA not given. Its table records fewer than 16,000 distinct CDR3 sequences. The sequenced material came from blood T cells: a sorted CD56 or NKG2C T cell subset, CD4+ or CD8+ T cells, or bulk PBMC T cells (not recorded which). This TCR derives from a man aged 18 to 69 in good health. The chain carries TRBV12-3 or TRBV12-4 and TRBJ1-1; checking the TCRdb D call of TRBD1 is not possible without DNA. This CDR3 reads CASSTRQPNTEAFF.